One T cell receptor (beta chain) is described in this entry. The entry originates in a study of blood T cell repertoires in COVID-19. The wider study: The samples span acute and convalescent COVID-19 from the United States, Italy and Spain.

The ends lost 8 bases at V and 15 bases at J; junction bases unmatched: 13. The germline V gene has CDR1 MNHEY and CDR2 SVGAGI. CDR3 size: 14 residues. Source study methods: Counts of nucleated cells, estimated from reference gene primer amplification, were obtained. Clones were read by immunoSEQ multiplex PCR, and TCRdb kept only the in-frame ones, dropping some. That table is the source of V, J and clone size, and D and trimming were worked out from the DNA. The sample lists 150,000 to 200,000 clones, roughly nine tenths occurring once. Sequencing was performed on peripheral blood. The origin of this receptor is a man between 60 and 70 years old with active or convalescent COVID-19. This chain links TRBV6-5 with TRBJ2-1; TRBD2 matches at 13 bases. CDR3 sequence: CASGRLLAGGPGFF. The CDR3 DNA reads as TGTGCCAGCGGGCGCCTACTAGCGGGAGGGCCCGGGTTCTTC.